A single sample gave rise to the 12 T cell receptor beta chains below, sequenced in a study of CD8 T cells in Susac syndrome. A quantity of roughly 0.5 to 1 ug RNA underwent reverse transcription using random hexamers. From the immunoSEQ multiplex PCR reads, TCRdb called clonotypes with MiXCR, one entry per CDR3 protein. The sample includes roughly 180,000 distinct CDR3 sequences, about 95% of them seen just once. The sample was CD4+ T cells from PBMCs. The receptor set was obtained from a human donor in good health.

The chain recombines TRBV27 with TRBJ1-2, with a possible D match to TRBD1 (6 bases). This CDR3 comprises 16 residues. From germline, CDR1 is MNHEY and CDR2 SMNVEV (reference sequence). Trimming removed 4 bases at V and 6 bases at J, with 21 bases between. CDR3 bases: TGTGCCAGCAGTTGGACAGCGGCCTCCGGCGCACATGGCTACACCTTC. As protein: CASSWTAASGAHGYTF.

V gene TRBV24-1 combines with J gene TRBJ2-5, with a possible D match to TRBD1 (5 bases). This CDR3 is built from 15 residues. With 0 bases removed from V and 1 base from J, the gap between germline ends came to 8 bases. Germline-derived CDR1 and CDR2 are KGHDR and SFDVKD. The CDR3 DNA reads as TGTGCCACCAGTGATTTGCAAACAGGCCAAGAGACCCAGTACTTC. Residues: CATSDLQTGQETQYF.

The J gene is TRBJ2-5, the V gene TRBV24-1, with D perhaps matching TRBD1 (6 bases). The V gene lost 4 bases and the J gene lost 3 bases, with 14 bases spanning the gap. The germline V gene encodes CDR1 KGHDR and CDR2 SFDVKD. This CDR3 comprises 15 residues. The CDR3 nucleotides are TGTGCCACCAGTGAACGGACAGCCAGGGAAGAGACCCAGTACTTC. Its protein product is CATSERTAREETQYF.

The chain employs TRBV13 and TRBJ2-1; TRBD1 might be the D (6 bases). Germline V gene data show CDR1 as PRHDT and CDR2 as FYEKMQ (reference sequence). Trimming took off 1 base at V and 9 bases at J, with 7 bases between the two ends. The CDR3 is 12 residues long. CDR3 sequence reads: CASSLETGEQFF. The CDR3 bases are TGTGCCAGCAGCTTAGAGACAGGTGAGCAGTTCTTC.

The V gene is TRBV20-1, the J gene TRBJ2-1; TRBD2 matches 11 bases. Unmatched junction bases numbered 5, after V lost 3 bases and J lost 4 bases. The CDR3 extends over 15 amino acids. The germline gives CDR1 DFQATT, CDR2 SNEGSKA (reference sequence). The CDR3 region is CSARPSGRHYNEQFF. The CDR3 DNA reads TGCAGTGCTAGGCCTAGCGGGAGGCATTACAATGAGCAGTTCTTC.

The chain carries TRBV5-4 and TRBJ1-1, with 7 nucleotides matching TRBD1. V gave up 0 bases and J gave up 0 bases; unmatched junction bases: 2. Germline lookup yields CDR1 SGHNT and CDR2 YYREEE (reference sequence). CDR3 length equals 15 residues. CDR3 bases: TGTGCCAGCAGCTTGGCCGGGACAGTGAACACTGAAGCTTTCTTT. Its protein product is CASSLAGTVNTEAFF. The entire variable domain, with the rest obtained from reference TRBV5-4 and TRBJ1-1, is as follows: ETGVTQSPTHLIKTRGQQVTLRCSSQSGHNTVSWYQQALGQGPQFIFQYYREEENGRGNFPPRFSGLQFPNYSSELNVNALELDDSALYLCASSLAGTVNTEAFFGQGTRLTVV.

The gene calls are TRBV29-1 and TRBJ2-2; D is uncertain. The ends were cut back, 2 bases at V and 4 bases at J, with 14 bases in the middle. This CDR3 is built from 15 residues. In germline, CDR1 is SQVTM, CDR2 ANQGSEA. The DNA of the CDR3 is TGCAGCGTTGAAAACCGGGTTTCGGTCACCGGGGAGCTGTTTTTT. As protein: CSVENRVSVTGELFF.

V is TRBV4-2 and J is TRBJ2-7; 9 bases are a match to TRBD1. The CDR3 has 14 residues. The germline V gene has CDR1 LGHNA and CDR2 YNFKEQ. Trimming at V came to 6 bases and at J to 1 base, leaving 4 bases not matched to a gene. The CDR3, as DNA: TGTGCCAGCAGATGGGACAGGGAGTCCTACGAGCAGTACTTC. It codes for CASRWDRESYEQYF.

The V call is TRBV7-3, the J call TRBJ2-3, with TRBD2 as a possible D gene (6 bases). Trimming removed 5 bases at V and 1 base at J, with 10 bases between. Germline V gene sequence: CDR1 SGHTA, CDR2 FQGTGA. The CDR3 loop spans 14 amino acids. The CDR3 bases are TGTGCCAGCAGCCCCTGGGGGGGCACAGATACGCAGTATTTT. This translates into CASSPWGGTDTQYF. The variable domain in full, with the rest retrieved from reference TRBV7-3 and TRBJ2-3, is GAGVSQTPSNKVTEKGKYVELRCDPISGHTALYWYRQSLGQGPEFLIYFQGTGAADDSGLPNDRFFAVRPEGSVSTLKIQRTERGDSAVYLCASSPWGGTDTQYFGPGTRLTVL.

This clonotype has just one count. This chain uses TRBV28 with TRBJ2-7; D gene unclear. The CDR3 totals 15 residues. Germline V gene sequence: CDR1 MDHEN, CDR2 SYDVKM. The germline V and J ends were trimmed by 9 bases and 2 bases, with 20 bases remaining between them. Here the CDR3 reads CASRPGGAIAYEQYF. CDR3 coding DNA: TGTGCCAGTAGGCCTGGCGGAGCGATAGCCTACGAGCAGTACTTC. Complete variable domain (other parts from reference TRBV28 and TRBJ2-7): DVKVTQSSRYLVKRTGEKVFLECVQDMDHENMFWYRQDPGLGLRLIYFSYDVKMKEKGDIPEGYSVSREKKERFSLILESASTNQTSMYLCASRPGGAIAYEQYFGPGTRLTVT.

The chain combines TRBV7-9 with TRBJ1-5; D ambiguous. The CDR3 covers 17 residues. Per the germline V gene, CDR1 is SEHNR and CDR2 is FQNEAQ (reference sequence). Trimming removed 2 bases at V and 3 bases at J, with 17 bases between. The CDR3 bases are TGTGCCAGCAGCTTATGGCTAGGCCGTGATATCAATCAGCCCCAGCATTTT. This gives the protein CASSLWLGRDINQPQHF.

CDR3 region: CSVDESGRAGEQFF. The CDR3 coding sequence is TGCAGCGTTGACGAAAGCGGGAGAGCCGGTGAGCAGTTCTTC. This rearrangement joins TRBV29-1 to TRBJ2-1; 8 nucleotides agree with TRBD2. The CDR3 runs 14 residues. V was clipped by 3 bases and J by 9 bases; unmatched bases: 10. CDR1 and CDR2 (germline): SQVTM, ANQGSEA.